The present TCR beta chain was sequenced within a study of control samples from healthy donors and cancer patients. Trimming took 4 bases from V and 5 from J, leaving 8 bases between them. The CDR3 covers 13 residues. CDR1 is MDHEN and CDR2 is SYDVKM in the germline V gene. Generated by immunoSEQ multiplex PCR, the TCRdb table keeps only in-frame clones and is missing some. Counted here are 150,000 to 200,000 clones, around 89% occurring once; the ten biggest clones make up approximately 1.5%. This receptor was obtained from a woman in her 50s in good health. Specimen: blood. The V call is TRBV28, the J call TRBJ1-4; D unclear. CDR3 DNA: TGTGCCAGCAGTTCCAACAAGAATGAAAAACTGTTTTTT. Its protein product is CASSSNKNEKLFF.